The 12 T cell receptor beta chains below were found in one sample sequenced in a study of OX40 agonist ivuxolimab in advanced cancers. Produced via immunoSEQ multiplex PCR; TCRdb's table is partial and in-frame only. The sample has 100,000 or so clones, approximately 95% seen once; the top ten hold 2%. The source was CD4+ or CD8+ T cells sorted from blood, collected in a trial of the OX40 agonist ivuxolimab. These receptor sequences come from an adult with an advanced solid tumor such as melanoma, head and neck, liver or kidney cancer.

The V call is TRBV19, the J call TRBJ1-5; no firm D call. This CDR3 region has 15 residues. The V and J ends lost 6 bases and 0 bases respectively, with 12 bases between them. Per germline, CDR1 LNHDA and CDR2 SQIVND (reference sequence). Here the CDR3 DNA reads TGTGCCAGTAGCACGGACCAATATAGCAATCAGCCCCAGCATTTT. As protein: CASSTDQYSNQPQHF.

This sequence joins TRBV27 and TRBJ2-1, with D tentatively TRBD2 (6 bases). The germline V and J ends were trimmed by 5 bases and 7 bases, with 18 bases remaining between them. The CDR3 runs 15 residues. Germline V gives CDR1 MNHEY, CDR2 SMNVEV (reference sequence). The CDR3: CASSISPGRLNEQFF. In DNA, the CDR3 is TGTGCCAGCAGTATCTCACCAGGGAGGCTTAATGAGCAGTTCTTC.

The CDR3 DNA reads as TGTGCCAGCAGTGGGGACCGGGACTATGGCTCCTACGAGCAGTACTTC. Translating gives CASSGDRDYGSYEQYF. The V and J genes are TRBV28 and TRBJ2-7; 7 bases agree with TRBD2. Germline CDR1 MDHEN, CDR2 SYDVKM. The CDR3 extends over 16 amino acids. V gave up 5 bases and J gave up 0 bases; unmatched junction bases: 10. Combining the CDR3 with reference TRBV28 and TRBJ2-7 gives the whole variable domain DVKVTQSSRYLVKRTGEKVFLECVQDMDHENMFWYRQDPGLGLRLIYFSYDVKMKEKGDIPEGYSVSREKKERFSLILESASTNQTSMYLCASSGDRDYGSYEQYFGPGTRLTVT.

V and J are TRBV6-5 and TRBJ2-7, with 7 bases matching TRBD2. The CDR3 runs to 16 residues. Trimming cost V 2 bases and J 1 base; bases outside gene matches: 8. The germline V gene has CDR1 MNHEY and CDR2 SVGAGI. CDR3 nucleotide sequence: TGTGCCAGCAGTTACCCTAGCGGCGGGGGATCCTACGAGCAGTACTTC. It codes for CASSYPSGGGSYEQYF.

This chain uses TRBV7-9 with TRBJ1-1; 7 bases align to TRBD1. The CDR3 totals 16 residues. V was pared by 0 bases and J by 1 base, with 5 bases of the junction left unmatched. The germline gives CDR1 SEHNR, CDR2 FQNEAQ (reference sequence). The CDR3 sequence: CASSLALQGGNTEAFF. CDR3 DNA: TGTGCCAGCAGCTTAGCCCTCCAGGGGGGGAACACTGAAGCTTTCTTT. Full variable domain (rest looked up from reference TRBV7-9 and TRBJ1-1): DTGVSQNPRHKITKRGQNVTFRCDPISEHNRLYWYRQTLGQGPEFLTYFQNEAQLEKSRLLSDRFSAERPKGSFSTLEIQRTEQGDSAMYLCASSLALQGGNTEAFFGQGTRLTVV.

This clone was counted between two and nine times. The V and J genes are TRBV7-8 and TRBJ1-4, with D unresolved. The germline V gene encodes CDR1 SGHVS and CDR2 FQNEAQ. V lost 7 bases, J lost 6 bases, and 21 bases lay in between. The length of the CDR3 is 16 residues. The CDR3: CASNNGPGPTDEKLFF. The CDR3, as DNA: TGTGCCAGCAACAACGGACCGGGTCCCACGGATGAAAAACTGTTTTTT.

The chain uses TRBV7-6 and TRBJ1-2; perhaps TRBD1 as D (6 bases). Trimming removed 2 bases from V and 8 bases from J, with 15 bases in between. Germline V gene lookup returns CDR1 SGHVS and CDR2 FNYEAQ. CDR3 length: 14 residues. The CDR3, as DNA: TGTGCCAGCAGCTTAACGGGGGGGGCGTACGGCTACACCTTC. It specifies CASSLTGGAYGYTF.

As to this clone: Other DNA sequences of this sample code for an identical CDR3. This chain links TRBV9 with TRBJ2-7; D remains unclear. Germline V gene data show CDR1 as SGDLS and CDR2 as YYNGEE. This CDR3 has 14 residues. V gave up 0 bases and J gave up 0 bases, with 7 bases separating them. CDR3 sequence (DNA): TGTGCCAGCAGCGTAGGCGGCAGCTCCTACGAGCAGTACTTC. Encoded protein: CASSVGGSSYEQYF.

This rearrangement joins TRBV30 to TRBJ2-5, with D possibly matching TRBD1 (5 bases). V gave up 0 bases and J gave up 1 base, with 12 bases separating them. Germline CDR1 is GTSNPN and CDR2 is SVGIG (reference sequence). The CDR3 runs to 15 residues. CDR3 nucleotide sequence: TGTGCCTGGAGTGTCCTCGACAGTCTCCAAGAGACCCAGTACTTC. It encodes CAWSVLDSLQETQYF. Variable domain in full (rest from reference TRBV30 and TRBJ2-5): SQTIHQWPATLVQPVGSPLSLECTVEGTSNPNLYWYRQAAGRGLQLLFYSVGIGQISSEVPQNLSASRPQDRQFILSSKKLLLSDSGFYLCAWSVLDSLQETQYFGPGTRLLVL.

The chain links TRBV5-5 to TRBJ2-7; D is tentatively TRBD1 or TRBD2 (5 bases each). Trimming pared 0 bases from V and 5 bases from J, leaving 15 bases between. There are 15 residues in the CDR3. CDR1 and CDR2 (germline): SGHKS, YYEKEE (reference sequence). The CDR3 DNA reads TGTGCCAGCAGCTTGGTGGGGGTCTTATGGAACGAGCAGTACTTC. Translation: CASSLVGVLWNEQYF.

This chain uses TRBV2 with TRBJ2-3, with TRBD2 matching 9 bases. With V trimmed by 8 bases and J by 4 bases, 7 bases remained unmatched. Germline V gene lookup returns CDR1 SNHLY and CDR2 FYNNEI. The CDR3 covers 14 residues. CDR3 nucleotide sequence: TGTGCCAGCCGACTAGCGGCGGGTCCAGATACGCAGTATTTT. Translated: CASRLAAGPDTQYF.

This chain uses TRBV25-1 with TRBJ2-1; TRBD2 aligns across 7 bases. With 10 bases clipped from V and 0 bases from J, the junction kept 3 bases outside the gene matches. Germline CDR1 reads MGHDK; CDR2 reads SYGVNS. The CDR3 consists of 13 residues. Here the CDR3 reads CATGGSSYNEQFF. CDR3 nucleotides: TGTGCCACCGGGGGGAGCTCCTACAATGAGCAGTTCTTC.